This T cell receptor beta chain was captured in a study of immune evolution from preneoplasia to lung adenocarcinoma. Turning to this clone: As yet, its antigen is unknown.

Study outcomes and limitations: T cell clonality was higher in KRAS-mutant than EGFR-mutant or wild-type nodules.

Histologic diagnosis was independently verified by two lung pathologists. Profiling relied on immunoSEQ multiplex PCR, and the TCRdb table lists in-frame clones only, not all of them. Of over 3,500 clones listed, roughly nine tenths were seen once; the top ten hold approximately 3.3%. This CDR3 has 14 amino acids. V was trimmed by 3 bases and J by 4 bases, leaving 15 bases between them. Germline lookup yields CDR1 GTSNPN and CDR2 SVGIG (reference sequence). The V and J genes are TRBV30 and TRBJ2-5; D not certain. The sequence was collected from a person aged 45 to 60 with lung adenocarcinoma. The specimen was FFPE invasive lung adenocarcinoma tissue. The CDR3 reads CAWSPPWALETQYF. CDR3 in DNA: TGTGCCTGGAGCCCGCCGTGGGCCCTAGAGACCCAGTACTTC.